The clone carrying this T cell receptor (beta chain) was detected many times. The antigen is undetermined. The V end was cut by 4 bases, the J end by 2 bases, with 10 bases between. Per the germline V gene, CDR1 is SGHTA and CDR2 is FQGNSA. The CDR3 is 14 residues long. MiXCR was run by TCRdb on the reads, yielding one entry per CDR3 protein. Of about 34,000 distinct CDR3 sequences listed, about 52% are singletons. These data come from a study of T cell repertoires in cytomegalovirus infection. Whole-study findings and limits: The response measured ex vivo was dominated by TCR beta clonotypes (HLA-C-restricted and CMV-specific).

The sample here was CD8+ T cells from cultured PBMCs, taken from culture after CMV antigen stimulation. The source of this sequence is a human donor in good health (CMV status not recorded). Some clones in this sample may be carry-over from other donors' samples. The chain uses TRBV7-2 and TRBJ2-3; a weak D match, TRBD2 (6 bases). The CDR3, as DNA: TGTGCCAGCAGCTGGGACTTCTACACAGATACGCAGTATTTT. This encodes CASSWDFYTDTQYF.